These T cell receptor beta chains were read from a single sample in a study of T-cell memory formation after mild COVID-19. Each CDR3 protein is one row after TCRdb ran MiXCR on the 5' RACE reads. The sample carries about 450,000 distinct CDR3 sequences, 23% recorded once. Sequenced input: PBMCs or a T cell subset sorted from them (not recorded which). The receptors shown here come from an adult woman who had mild COVID-19 (a few samples of this study predate the infection). Cell type and time point are not known. CDR3s include the opening cysteine and the closing phenylalanine or tryptophan. Fields, in order: clone size, V gene, D gene, J gene, CDR3 protein, CDR3 DNA. A D gene is named only where the DNA matches it firmly. Part of the rows lack a size; the others show once, few, many or a class for expanded clones.

abundance: few; v_gene: TRBV11-3; d_gene: NA; j_gene: TRBJ2-5; CDR3aa: CASSLAGARETQYF; CDR3nt: TGTGCCAGCAGCTTAGCAGGGGCTCGCGAGACCCAGTACTTC
abundance: NA; v_gene: TRBV7-9; d_gene: NA; j_gene: TRBJ1-5; CDR3aa: CASSPWTVDRGNQPQHF; CDR3nt: TGTGCCAGCAGCCCTTGGACCGTCGATAGGGGCAATCAGCCCCAGCATTTT
abundance: few; v_gene: TRBV28; d_gene: NA; j_gene: TRBJ2-1; CDR3aa: CASSLIQAIYGEQFF; CDR3nt: TGTGCCAGCAGTTTAATCCAGGCTATCTACGGTGAGCAGTTCTTC
abundance: NA; v_gene: TRBV14; d_gene: TRBD1; j_gene: TRBJ2-1; CDR3aa: CASSQEGRQGYNEQFF; CDR3nt: TGTGCCAGCAGCCAAGAAGGGAGACAGGGCTACAATGAGCAGTTCTTC
abundance: NA; v_gene: TRBV12-3/TRBV12-4; d_gene: NA; j_gene: TRBJ2-1; CDR3aa: CASSFDVRGEQFF; CDR3nt: TGTGCCAGCAGTTTTGACGTTAGGGGTGAGCAGTTCTTC
abundance: many; v_gene: TRBV7-8; d_gene: NA; j_gene: TRBJ2-2; CDR3aa: CASSSRQGLTGELFF; CDR3nt: TGTGCCAGCAGCTCCCGGCAGGGATTGACCGGGGAGCTGTTTTTT
abundance: many; v_gene: TRBV7-2; d_gene: NA; j_gene: TRBJ2-5; CDR3aa: CASSSEETQYF; CDR3nt: TGTGCCAGCAGCTCAGAAGAGACCCAGTACTTC
abundance: many; v_gene: TRBV7-3; d_gene: NA; j_gene: TRBJ1-2; CDR3aa: CASTKSDRGYTF; CDR3nt: TGTGCCAGCACCAAGTCGGACCGTGGCTACACCTTC
abundance: once; v_gene: TRBV5-6; d_gene: NA; j_gene: TRBJ2-5; CDR3aa: CASSLYPSLQETQYF; CDR3nt: TGTGCCAGCAGCTTATACCCTAGTCTCCAAGAGACCCAGTACTTC
abundance: NA; v_gene: TRBV29-1; d_gene: NA; j_gene: TRBJ1-1; CDR3aa: CSVAGQMNTEAFF; CDR3nt: TGCAGCGTTGCCGGACAGATGAACACTGAAGCTTTCTTT
abundance: few; v_gene: TRBV10-3; d_gene: NA; j_gene: TRBJ1-5; CDR3aa: CAISNQIQGNQPQHF; CDR3nt: TGTGCCATCAGTAACCAAATACAGGGCAATCAGCCCCAGCATTTT
abundance: NA; v_gene: TRBV30; d_gene: TRBD2; j_gene: TRBJ2-3; CDR3aa: CAWPLSGIGDTQYF; CDR3nt: TGTGCCTGGCCCCTTAGCGGGATCGGAGATACGCAGTATTTT